A selection of T cell receptor beta chains follows, all from one sample in a study of blood T cells in healthy people across ages. TCRdb reprocessed the 5' RACE reads with MiXCR, giving one entry per CDR3 protein. In the table there are around 580,000 distinct CDR3 sequences, around 48% of which are singletons. The material sequenced was blood. These receptors were taken from a man at least 80 years old in good health. CDR3s include the opening cysteine and the closing phenylalanine or tryptophan. Each record gives: V gene, D gene, J gene, clone size, CDR3 protein, CDR3 DNA. D genes are given only for firm matches. Size is stated for part of the rows, as once, few or many counts, or as a class when the clone is expanded.

V: TRBV3-1; D: TRBD2; J: TRBJ2-1; size: NA; CDR3: CASTSTSGGVYNEQFF; DNA: TGTGCCAGCACCTCGACTAGCGGGGGAGTCTACAATGAGCAGTTCTTC
V: TRBV7-9; D: TRBD2; J: TRBJ2-3; size: few; CDR3: CASSLARGLATDTQYF; DNA: TGTGCCAGCAGCTTAGCGCGGGGACTAGCGACCGATACGCAGTATTTT
V: TRBV9; D: TRBD1; J: TRBJ1-2; size: NA; CDR3: CASSVEPGQVYGYTF; DNA: TGTGCCAGCAGCGTGGAACCGGGACAGGTGTATGGCTACACCTTC
V: TRBV11-1; D: NA; J: TRBJ1-1; size: many; CDR3: CASSVPGSGAEAFF; DNA: TGTGCCAGCAGCGTACCAGGAAGTGGGGCTGAAGCTTTCTTT
V: TRBV21-1; D: NA; J: TRBJ1-2; size: few; CDR3: CASSFLGVNGYGYTF; DNA: TGTGCCAGCAGCTTCCTCGGGGTAAACGGCTATGGCTACACCTTC
V: TRBV7-2; D: NA; J: TRBJ2-3; size: few; CDR3: CASTQGGVTDTQYF; DNA: TGTGCCAGCACTCAAGGGGGGGTCACAGATACGCAGTATTTT
V: TRBV7-2; D: NA; J: TRBJ2-7; size: NA; CDR3: CASSLWQPDREQYF; DNA: TGTGCCAGCAGCTTATGGCAGCCAGATCGGGAGCAGTACTTC
V: TRBV29-1; D: TRBD1; J: TRBJ2-7; size: many; CDR3: CSVPGGYEQYF; DNA: TGCAGCGTTCCAGGGGGCTACGAGCAGTACTTC
V: TRBV6-5; D: NA; J: TRBJ1-1; size: NA; CDR3: CASSPWGGAPTEAFF; DNA: TGTGCCAGCAGTCCCTGGGGGGGGGCGCCGACTGAAGCTTTCTTT
V: TRBV20-1; D: NA; J: TRBJ2-3; size: few; CDR3: CRVTSTDTQYF; DNA: TGCAGGGTAACTAGCACAGATACGCAGTATTTT
V: TRBV20-1; D: NA; J: TRBJ2-5; size: NA; CDR3: CSARSAETQETQYF; DNA: TGCAGTGCTAGATCGGCGGAGACCCAAGAGACCCAGTACTTC
V: TRBV7-2; D: TRBD2; J: TRBJ2-4; size: few; CDR3: CASSLQPGLAGENQYF; DNA: TGTGCCAGCAGCCTCCAACCGGGACTAGCGGGAGAGAACCAGTACTTC
V: TRBV9; D: TRBD2; J: TRBJ2-7; size: few; CDR3: CASSVVDSGSYEQYF; DNA: TGTGCCAGCAGCGTAGTGGATAGCGGGAGCTACGAGCAGTACTTC